Listed below are T cell receptor beta chains from one sample, sequenced in a study of T cell changes during pregnancy in multiple sclerosis. Clones were sequenced by immunoSEQ multiplex PCR, and TCRdb holds only the in-frame ones, with some missing. Here the sample spans around 21,000 clones, approximately 90% being singletons. The sample consisted of CD8+ T cells from peripheral blood mononuclear cells, taken in the first trimester of pregnancy. The receptors were sampled from a female donor with multiple sclerosis, enrolled in a pregnancy study. CDR3s include the opening cysteine and the closing phenylalanine or tryptophan. D genes are given only for firm matches. Clone size is stated in some rows and not others, as once, few, many or a class when expanded.

D gene,clone size,V gene,J gene,CDR3 length,CDR3 DNA,CDR3 protein
TRBD2,.,TRBV6-1,TRBJ2-5,15,TGTGCCAGCAGTGAAAGGGCAGCGGGAGGCTGGACCCAGTACTTC,CASSERAAGGWTQYF
.,.,TRBV27,TRBJ2-7,11,TGTGCCACCCAATCCCCCTACGAGCAGTACTTC,CATQSPYEQYF
TRBD1,.,TRBV2,TRBJ2-7,14,TGTGCCAGTGGGGACAGTAAGGGGATCCACGAGCAGTACTTC,CASGDSKGIHEQYF
TRBD1,.,TRBV29-1,TRBJ1-2,13,TGCAGCGTTTGGACAGGGGGAAGAAATGGCTACACCTTC,CSVWTGGRNGYTF
.,.,TRBV10-3,TRBJ2-7,11,TGTGCCATCGCAGATACCTACGAGCAGTACTTC,CAIADTYEQYF
.,.,TRBV19,TRBJ2-7,14,TGTGCCAGTAGATCAGGCGGAGGGGCATACGAGCAGTACTTC,CASRSGGGAYEQYF
TRBD2,once,TRBV4-3,TRBJ2-5,16,TGCGCCAGCAGCCCTTCCAGGAGGCTAGCGGGAGAGACCCAGTACTTC,CASSPSRRLAGETQYF
.,.,TRBV9,TRBJ2-3,14,TGTGCCAGCAGCGTAGGAGGTTTCACAGATACGCAGTATTTT,CASSVGGFTDTQYF
TRBD2,few,TRBV7-3,TRBJ2-1,14,TGTGCCAGCAGTAAGACTAGCGGGAAGCCTGAGCAGTTCTTC,CASSKTSGKPEQFF
.,.,TRBV7-2,TRBJ2-7,13,TGTGCCAGCAGCTTAGGAGGTCCCTACGAGCAGTACTTC,CASSLGGPYEQYF
.,once,TRBV19,TRBJ2-7,15,TGTGCCAGTACTCGAGGGGGGGGACAAATCTACGAGCAGTACTTC,CASTRGGGQIYEQYF